The rows below give T cell receptor beta chains drawn from one sample of a study of cytomegalovirus exposure and HLA in healthy donors. Clones were sequenced by immunoSEQ multiplex PCR, and TCRdb holds only the in-frame ones, with some missing. Counted here are over 90,000 clones, roughly 80% occurring once; the ten biggest clones make up approximately 3.7%. Sequencing was carried out using PBMCs. All receptors derive from a man aged 45-65 years in good health and CMV-seropositive. The CDR3 runs from the conserved cysteine through the conserved F or W. D genes are given only for firm matches. The listing skips clone size in some rows; elsewhere it reads once, few, many or a size class.

v_call,j_call,clone_size,d_call,cdr3_aa,cdr3_nt
TRBV28,TRBJ2-5,.,.,CASSIVVETQYF,TGTGCCAGCAGTATCGTCGTAGAGACCCAGTACTTC
TRBV19,TRBJ1-5,.,TRBD1,CASSIQGGNQPQHF,TGTGCCAGTAGTATTCAGGGGGGCAATCAGCCCCAGCATTTT
TRBV29-1,TRBJ2-4,.,.,CSVTLPSGSPGGNIQYF,TGCAGCGTCACCCTCCCGTCGGGGTCCCCGGGCGGAAACATTCAGTACTTC
TRBV2,TRBJ2-7,.,.,CASSEAPGSYEQYF,TGTGCCAGCAGTGAAGCACCAGGTTCCTACGAGCAGTACTTC
TRBV27,TRBJ2-1,.,.,CASSFYSGSSYNEQFF,TGTGCCAGCAGTTTTTATAGCGGAAGCTCCTACAATGAGCAGTTCTTC
TRBV19,TRBJ1-4,.,TRBD1,CASSAPGQLNEKLFF,TGTGCCAGTAGTGCCCCGGGACAGCTAAATGAAAAACTGTTTTTT
TRBV10-3,TRBJ2-7,.,TRBD2,CAISGVAGEGLEQYF,TGTGCCATCTCCGGAGTTGCGGGAGAGGGGCTGGAGCAGTACTTC
TRBV14,TRBJ2-1,.,.,CASSQGKVTVINEQFF,TGTGCCAGCAGCCAAGGGAAGGTGACAGTGATCAATGAGCAGTTCTTC
TRBV30,TRBJ1-1,.,TRBD1,CAWTGQANTEAFF,TGTGCCTGGACAGGACAGGCAAACACTGAAGCTTTCTTT
TRBV14,TRBJ2-3,.,TRBD2,CASSRPISGRSDTQYF,TGTGCCAGCAGCCGTCCCATTAGCGGGAGGTCAGATACGCAGTATTTT
TRBV5-1,TRBJ2-2,.,TRBD2,CASSLYLAGDGGELFF,TGCGCCAGCAGCTTGTACCTAGCGGGAGATGGCGGGGAGCTGTTTTTT
TRBV7-2,TRBJ2-1,once,TRBD2,CASRGLAGESEQFF,TGTGCCAGCAGGGGACTAGCGGGAGAGAGTGAGCAGTTCTTC
TRBV5-8,TRBJ1-2,few,TRBD1,CASSFFRGGNYGYTF,TGTGCCAGCAGCTTTTTCCGAGGGGGCAACTATGGCTACACCTTC
TRBV11-2,TRBJ2-1,.,.,CASRSGQNNEQFF,TGTGCCAGCAGGTCGGGACAAAACAATGAGCAGTTCTTC
TRBV18,TRBJ1-5,.,.,CASSGTGDQPQHF,TGTGCCAGCTCGGGGACGGGGGATCAGCCCCAGCATTTT
TRBV5-1,TRBJ2-7,.,.,CASSLDGRGYEQYF,TGCGCCAGCAGCTTGGACGGGAGAGGTTACGAGCAGTACTTC
TRBV7-9,TRBJ2-7,.,TRBD2,CASSSWTSGRGHEQYF,TGTGCCAGCAGCTCCTGGACTAGCGGGAGGGGCCACGAGCAGTACTTC
TRBV27,TRBJ2-2,.,TRBD1,CASSRTGGSGELFF,TGTGCCAGCAGTCGGACAGGGGGCTCCGGGGAGCTGTTTTTT
TRBV7-2,TRBJ2-7,.,.,CASSPYHGATYEQYF,TGTGCCAGCAGCCCCTACCATGGGGCTACCTACGAGCAGTACTTC
TRBV6-6,TRBJ2-7,.,TRBD2,CMKAKREYPYEQYF,TGTATGAAGGCCAAGCGGGAGTATCCCTACGAGCAGTACTTC